This T cell receptor (beta chain) was recovered during a study of identical twins. Findings and limits, study-wide: Out-of-frame alpha sequences shared by twins showed excess low generation probability. Twins' excess sharing was less marked for out-of-frame beta sequences. Insertion counts were lower in abundant cord blood beta clonotypes, a trend that memory repertoires did not show.

Unique molecular identifiers were present on the cDNA, which also gained a universal primer site by template switching. TCRdb called the 5' RACE reads again in MiXCR, with one record for every CDR3 protein. The table includes more than 1.5 million distinct CDR3 sequences, less than 40% detected once. For this clonotype: Its antigen is not known.

The germline V gene encodes CDR1 MGHDK and CDR2 SYGVNS. The V gene lost 4 bases and the J gene lost 1 base, with 10 bases spanning the gap. The CDR3 loop spans 14 amino acids. This chain links TRBV25-1 with TRBJ1-2; D remains ambiguous. This TCR was sampled from a newborn girl in good health. The sequenced sample consisted of cord blood. The chain's CDR3 is CASSGTPGNYGYTF. The CDR3, as DNA: TGTGCCAGCAGTGGGACCCCGGGTAACTATGGCTACACCTTC.